A selection of T cell receptor beta chains follows, all from one sample in a study of blood T cells in healthy people across ages. TCRdb re-called the 5' RACE reads with MiXCR, one entry per CDR3 protein. The data hold about 780,000 distinct CDR3 sequences, with about half observed a single time. The sample was blood. These TCRs come from a man older than 75 in good health. The CDR3 runs from the conserved cysteine through the conserved F or W. Fields, in order: clone size, J gene, D gene, V gene, CDR3 DNA, CDR3 protein. A D gene is named only where the DNA matches it firmly. Clone size is stated in some rows and not others, as once, few, many or a class when expanded.

few TRBJ2-7 TRBD2 TRBV7-2 TGTGCCAGCAGTTCGACTAGCGGGAGGGCCTACGAGCAGTACTTC CASSSTSGRAYEQYF
NA TRBJ2-3 TRBD2 TRBV3-1 TGTGCCAGCAGCCGGGGACTAGCGGGATCCGATACGCAGTATTTT CASSRGLAGSDTQYF
NA TRBJ2-7 NA TRBV20-1 TGCAGTGCTAGTAGTCAGGGAACCTACGAGCAGTACTTC CSASSQGTYEQYF
many TRBJ2-7 TRBD2 TRBV5-1 TGCGCCAGCAGCTCGGGACTAGCTAACGACGAGCAGTACTTC CASSSGLANDEQYF
NA TRBJ2-3 TRBD1 TRBV6-1 TGTGCCAGCAGGCGGACAGGATACAACACAGATACGCAGTATTTT CASRRTGYNTDTQYF
many TRBJ1-5 NA TRBV24-1 TGTGCCACCAGTGATCGTGGTGATCAGCCCCAGCATTTT CATSDRGDQPQHF
NA TRBJ1-5 TRBD1 TRBV28 TGTGCCAGCAGTGGTTTATGGGGGACAGGATATCAGCCCCAGCATTTT CASSGLWGTGYQPQHF
NA TRBJ2-1 NA TRBV4-3 TGCGCCAGCAGCCAAGAGCGGGGAGTCTACAATGAGCAGTTCTTC CASSQERGVYNEQFF
NA TRBJ2-7 NA TRBV7-8 TGTGCCAGCAGCTCGATTACGTACGCGCAGTACTTC CASSSITYAQYF
NA TRBJ2-3 TRBD1 TRBV6-6 TGTGCCAGCAGTCCACCGGGACAGGGGAGGGTTGCGCAGTATTTT CASSPPGQGRVAQYF
few TRBJ2-3 NA TRBV10-3 TGTGCCATCAGTGGTCTGGCGGGGCCAGATACGCAGTATTTT CAISGLAGPDTQYF
many TRBJ2-6 NA TRBV7-2 TGTGCCAGCAGCTCTAGAAGCTCTGGGGCCAACGTCCTGACTTTC CASSSRSSGANVLTF
NA TRBJ1-6 TRBD1 TRBV2 TGTGCCAGCAATGAGGGGGCTGAGGGAAATTCACCCCTCCACTTT CASNEGAEGNSPLHF
few TRBJ2-7 NA TRBV29-1 TGCAGCGCCCGAGAACAGGGTTCCTACGAGCAGTACTTC CSAREQGSYEQYF
NA TRBJ2-7 NA TRBV9 TGTGCCAGCAGCCCTCGGGACGGCCACAACTACGAGCAGTACTTC CASSPRDGHNYEQYF
NA TRBJ2-5 NA TRBV6-6 TGTGCCAGCAGCGGTTCCGCGACAGGTGAAGAGACCCAGTACTTC CASSGSATGEETQYF
NA TRBJ1-5 NA TRBV5-5 TGTGCCAGCAGCTTACTGGAAGCCAAGGATCCCCAGCATTTT CASSLLEAKDPQHF
once TRBJ1-6 TRBD1 TRBV7-2 TGTGCCAGCAGCCCTCGGACAGGCCGGGGTTCACCCCTCCACTTT CASSPRTGRGSPLHF
NA TRBJ1-1 NA TRBV27 TGTGCCAGCAGTTACCAGGGGAGATCCACTGAAGCTTTCTTT CASSYQGRSTEAFF
NA TRBJ2-2 NA TRBV5-1 TGCGCCAGCAGCAAAGACGGCCCCGCGAACACCGGGGAGCTGTTTTTT CASSKDGPANTGELFF
few TRBJ2-7 TRBD1 TRBV5-1 TGCGCCAGCAGCTGGGGACAGGGAACAGGCGAGCAGTACTTC CASSWGQGTGEQYF
few TRBJ2-3 TRBD2 TRBV5-1 TGCGCCAGCAGCTTGGCGGCGGGAGGGACCACCGGAGATACGCAGTATTTT CASSLAAGGTTGDTQYF
NA TRBJ2-2 NA TRBV10-2 TGCGCCAGCAGTGCGGCAGGGGTCACCGGGGAGCTGTTTTTT CASSAAGVTGELFF
NA TRBJ1-3 NA TRBV5-1 TGCGCCAGCAGCCCCGGACCTGCTGGAAACACCATATATTTT CASSPGPAGNTIYF
NA TRBJ2-1 TRBD2 TRBV12-3/TRBV12-4 TGTGCCAGCATTAGTAACCGGGAGGTCTACAATGAGCAGTTCTTC CASISNREVYNEQFF
few TRBJ1-5 NA TRBV24-1 TGTGCCACCAGTTTAGGGGCAGGAAATCAGCCCCAGCATTTT CATSLGAGNQPQHF
few TRBJ2-7 TRBD1 TRBV20-1 TGCAGTGCTAAACAACAATTTCCGGTTGGGACAGGGGGCCGCCACAATGAGCAGTACTTC CSAKQQFPVGTGGRHNEQYF
NA TRBJ2-1 NA TRBV7-2 TGTGCCAGCAGCTTAGTTTGGAATGAGCAGTTCTTC CASSLVWNEQFF
NA TRBJ2-5 NA TRBV7-2 TGTGCCAGCAGCTCCAACATCGGAATACAAGAGACCCAGTACTTC CASSSNIGIQETQYF
NA TRBJ1-1 NA TRBV10-3 TGTGCCATCACCATACAGGGTGGGGACACTGAAGCTTTCTTT CAITIQGGDTEAFF
NA TRBJ1-1 TRBD1 TRBV5-6 TGTGCCAGCAGCTTGGGGGGACAGGCCTTGAACACTGAAGCTTTCTTT CASSLGGQALNTEAFF
NA TRBJ1-5 NA TRBV7-3 TGTGCCAGCAGCTTACGAGGACTCAGGAAGGGAGCCCAGCATTTT CASSLRGLRKGAQHF
few TRBJ1-5 TRBD1 TRBV12-3/TRBV12-4 TGTGCCAGCAGGCTGGGACAGGGATATAGCAATCAGCCCCAGCATTTT CASRLGQGYSNQPQHF
many TRBJ2-7 TRBD1 TRBV19 TGTGCCAGTATGGGACAGGGTTCCTACGAGCAGTACTTC CASMGQGSYEQYF
NA TRBJ2-4 TRBD2 TRBV12-3/TRBV12-4 TGTGCCAGCAGGCATAGCGGGGGAATTCAGTACTTC CASRHSGGIQYF
once TRBJ2-7 TRBD2 TRBV29-1 TGCAGCGTTGGGCAAGCGGGGTGGGATGAGCAGTACTTC CSVGQAGWDEQYF
few TRBJ2-1 NA TRBV7-2 TGTGCCAGCGCAAAGGAGACCCAGTTCTTC CASAKETQFF
NA TRBJ2-1 NA TRBV4-1 TGCGCCAGCGGGGCTGGCGGTAGCTCCTACAATGAGCAGTTCTTC CASGAGGSSYNEQFF
NA TRBJ1-4 TRBD1 TRBV7-2 TGTGCCAGCAGCTACGGACAGGTTAATGAAAAACTGTTTTTT CASSYGQVNEKLFF
few TRBJ2-1 TRBD1 TRBV11-3 TGTGCCAGCAGACCGACGGGACAGGGTTACAATGAGCAGTTCTTC CASRPTGQGYNEQFF
NA TRBJ2-5 NA TRBV28 TGTGCCAGCAGTGAAGACACCCAAGAGACCCAGTACTTC CASSEDTQETQYF